The next 30 T cell receptor beta chains were all read from a single sample in a study of T-cell reconstitution after alpha-beta-depleted transplantation in children. Preparation of the TCRbeta library used unique molecular identifiers. TCRdb used MiXCR to reprocess the PCR reads, holding one entry per CDR3 protein. Seen here are about 510,000 distinct CDR3 sequences, approximately 10% observed once, and the top ten hold roughly 15%. Specimen: PBMCs, mostly from graft donor cells, collected 180 days after TCRalphabeta/CD19-depleted stem cell transplant. The source is a female patient aged 2-10 years who had a stem cell transplant for aplastic anemia, so the T cells may come from the graft donor.

The chain employs TRBV30 and TRBJ2-1; D unresolved. Per the germline V gene, CDR1 is GTSNPN and CDR2 is SVGIG (reference sequence). This CDR3 spans 15 amino acids. V lost 0 bases and J lost 8, with 17 bases in between. The CDR3: CAWSVLVSPEHEQFF. The CDR3 nucleotides are TGTGCCTGGAGTGTCCTGGTCTCCCCGGAGCATGAGCAGTTCTTC. The full variable domain, in which reference TRBV30 and TRBJ2-1 provide the parts outside the CDR3, is SQTIHQWPATLVQPVGSPLSLECTVEGTSNPNLYWYRQAAGRGLQLLFYSVGIGQISSEVPQNLSASRPQDRQFILSSKKLLLSDSGFYLCAWSVLVSPEHEQFFGPGTRLTVL.

This CDR3 reads CASTHPRGYNEQFF. In DNA, the CDR3 is TGTGCCAGCACCCACCCACGGGGATACAATGAGCAGTTCTTC. V usage is TRBV13 and J usage is TRBJ2-1, with D maybe TRBD2 (5 bases). V gave up 7 bases and J gave up 4 bases, with 14 bases separating them. CDR3 length: 14 residues. Per germline, CDR1 PRHDT and CDR2 FYEKMQ (reference sequence).

This clonotype came up many times. The chain is built from TRBV12-3 or TRBV12-4 and TRBJ2-7; 7 nucleotides align to TRBD2. The CDR3 consists of 14 residues. Losses at the gene ends were 6 bases for V and 3 bases for J; bases not matched to a gene: 8. The CDR3 nucleotides are TGTGCCAGCAGCCTTGGACTAGGCGGCTACGAGCAGTACGTC. This gives the protein CASSLGLGGYEQYV.

Only a few counts were recorded for this clonotype. The J gene is TRBJ2-6, the V gene TRBV5-1, with D uncertain. The ends were cut back, 2 bases at V and 0 bases at J, with 15 bases in the middle. The CDR3 loop spans 18 amino acids. In germline, CDR1 is SGHRS, CDR2 YFSETQ. In nucleotides, the CDR3 is TGCGCCAGCAGCTTACGCCCTGGGTGGGTCTCTGGGGCCAACGTCCTGACTTTC. Translation: CASSLRPGWVSGANVLTF. The full variable domain, in which reference TRBV5-1 and TRBJ2-6 provide the parts outside the CDR3, is KAGVTQTPRYLIKTRGQQVTLSCSPISGHRSVSWYQQTPGQGLQFLFEYFSETQRNKGNFPGRFSGRQFSNSRSEMNVSTLELGDSALYLCASSLRPGWVSGANVLTFGAGSRLTVL.

This clonotype was found many times. This chain links TRBV14 with TRBJ2-2, with 7 nucleotides matching TRBD2. This CDR3 region has 18 residues. The ends lost 0 bases at V and 0 bases at J; junction bases unmatched: 7. Germline CDR1 reads SGHDN; CDR2 reads FVKESK. The DNA for the CDR3 is TGTGCCAGCAGCCAAGAGGATTTGGCGGGAGCGAACACCGGGGAGCTGTTTTTT. Translation gives CASSQEDLAGANTGELFF.

The sample holds a few counts of this clonotype. The V gene is TRBV9, the J gene TRBJ2-1; 8 bases align to TRBD2. This CDR3 spans 17 amino acids. V dropped 5 bases and J dropped 5; count of bases not matched to a gene: 15. Germline lookup yields CDR1 SGDLS and CDR2 YYNGEE. In nucleotides, the CDR3 is TGTGCCAGCAGTCTTCGTCGGGGGGGCGGGACACACAATGAGCAGTTCTTC. Its protein product is CASSLRRGGGTHNEQFF. The whole variable domain, remainder taken from reference TRBV9 and TRBJ2-1, is DSGVTQTPKHLITATGQRVTLRCSPRSGDLSVYWYQQSLDQGLQFLIQYYNGEERAKGNILERFSAQQFPDLHSELNLSSLELGDSALYFCASSLRRGGGTHNEQFFGPGTRLTVL.

V usage is TRBV12-3 or TRBV12-4 and J usage is TRBJ1-1; D might be TRBD1 (6 bases). With 5 bases removed from V and 7 bases from J, the gap between germline ends came to 14 bases. The CDR3 loop spans 13 amino acids. CDR3 region: CASSEQGPLEAFF. Written as DNA, the CDR3 is TGTGCCAGCAGTGAACAGGGCCCACTTGAAGCTTTCTTT.

The V call is TRBV12-3 or TRBV12-4, the J call TRBJ2-1; D is possibly TRBD1 (6 bases). Trimming removed 5 bases from V and 4 bases from J, with 12 bases in between. The CDR3 is 14 residues long. The CDR3 region has the DNA TGTGCCAGCAGTCCATGGGACACTTACAATGAGCAGTTCTTC. Its protein is CASSPWDTYNEQFF.

This clonotype has only a few counts. The genes are TRBV20-1 and TRBJ1-1, with 7 positions matching TRBD1. The CDR3 runs 14 residues. V gave up 5 bases and J gave up 4 bases; unmatched junction bases: 10. Germline V CDR1 and CDR2: DFQATT, SNEGSKA (reference sequence). The CDR3 nucleotides read TGCAGTGCTCCAGGGGGTCATCGGTCCACTGAAGCTTTCTTT. Its translation: CSAPGGHRSTEAFF.

This chain joins TRBV13 and TRBJ2-7; TRBD1 matches at 9 bases. V was clipped by 3 bases and J by 1 base; unmatched bases: 13. From germline, CDR1 is PRHDT and CDR2 FYEKMQ (reference sequence). The CDR3 has 18 amino acids. The CDR3 DNA is TGTGCCAGCAGCTTGGCGCCCGGGACAGGGCCTCCTTCCTACGAGCAGTACTTC. Protein: CASSLAPGTGPPSYEQYF. The whole variable domain, remainder taken from reference TRBV13 and TRBJ2-7, is AAGVIQSPRHLIKEKRETATLKCYPIPRHDTVYWYQQGPGQDPQFLISFYEKMQSDKGSIPDRFSAQQFSDYHSELNMSSLELGDSALYFCASSLAPGTGPPSYEQYFGPGTRLTVT.

The chain links TRBV25-1 to TRBJ2-2, with 10 nucleotides matching TRBD2. The CDR3 consists of 13 residues. In germline, CDR1 is MGHDK, CDR2 SYGVNS. V shed 7 bases and J 8 bases; nucleotides not matched to a gene: 4. CDR3 region: CASTAGGRGELFF. The CDR3 DNA is TGTGCCAGCACAGCGGGAGGGCGGGGGGAGCTGTTTTTT.

Many counts were recorded for this clonotype. The chain uses TRBV7-2 and TRBJ2-2; D may be TRBD1 (5 bases). Germline loops: CDR1 SGHTA, CDR2 FQGNSA. Deletions cut 5 bases from V and 1 base from J, with 8 bases between. The CDR3 is 14 amino acids. The DNA of the CDR3 is TGTGCCAGCAGCCCCCAGGGGAACACCGGGGAGCTGTTTTTT. Its protein is CASSPQGNTGELFF. The full variable domain, rest sourced from reference TRBV7-2 and TRBJ2-2, is GAGVSQSPSNKVTEKGKDVELRCDPISGHTALYWYRQSLGQGLEFLIYFQGNSAPDKSGLPSDRFSAERTGGSVSTLTIQRTQQEDSAVYLCASSPQGNTGELFFGEGSRLTVL.

There are a few counts of this clonotype. V and J are TRBV15 and TRBJ2-7, with D tentatively TRBD1 (6 bases). The V and J ends lost 0 bases and 4 bases respectively, with 25 bases between them. The germline V gene encodes CDR1 LNHNV and CDR2 YYDKDF (reference sequence). The CDR3 runs 19 residues. CDR3 amino acids: CATSRDGALGAGTLYEQYV. The CDR3 nucleotides are TGTGCCACCAGCAGAGATGGTGCCCTCGGGGCAGGGACATTATACGAGCAGTACGTC.

This clonotype has only a few counts. This sequence joins TRBV29-1 and TRBJ2-7; the match to TRBD2 covers 11 bases. V was clipped by 4 bases and J by 0 bases; unmatched bases: 8. The CDR3 runs 16 residues. The germline gives CDR1 SQVTM, CDR2 ANQGSEA. The CDR3 spells CSVVELTSGSSYEQYF. The DNA of the CDR3 is TGCAGCGTTGTCGAACTTACTAGCGGGAGCTCCTACGAGCAGTACTTC.

This clonotype has at least ten counts. J is TRBJ1-5 and V is TRBV29-1; a weak D match, TRBD1 (6 bases). The germline V and J ends were trimmed by 6 bases and 7 bases, with 10 bases remaining between them. CDR1 is SQVTM, CDR2 ANQGSEA, per germline. This CDR3 is built from 11 residues. As DNA, the CDR3 is TGCAGCGTGGGGGACACGCAGCCCCAGCATTTT. It is translated as CSVGDTQPQHF.

V is TRBV7-9 and J is TRBJ2-7; D remains unclear. V was trimmed by 1 base and J by 5 bases, leaving 9 bases between them. The germline gives CDR1 SEHNR, CDR2 FQNEAQ (reference sequence). This CDR3 contains 13 residues. Here the CDR3 DNA reads TGTGCCAGCAGCTTAGAGGTACAGAACGAGCAGTACTTC. Encoded protein: CASSLEVQNEQYF.

V is TRBV15 and J is TRBJ2-7; D could derive from TRBD1 or TRBD2 (5 bases each). Germline V CDR1 and CDR2: LNHNV, YYDKDF (reference sequence). V lost 0 bases and J 6 bases, leaving 18 bases between the germline ends. This CDR3 has 16 residues. The CDR3 region is CATSRDLGTYGGEQYV. The DNA for the CDR3 is TGTGCCACCAGCAGAGACCTAGGGACCTATGGCGGCGAGCAGTACGTC.

This sequence joins TRBV7-2 and TRBJ1-2, with TRBD1 as a possible D gene (5 bases). V was clipped by 5 bases and J by 9 bases, with 22 bases between them. The germline CDR1 and CDR2 sequences are SGHTA and FQGNSA. The CDR3 consists of 15 residues. CDR3 region: CASSPPEAGVGRYTF. CDR3 DNA: TGTGCCAGCAGCCCACCCGAGGCGGGGGTGGGTCGCTACACCTTC.

The chain carries TRBV7-2 and TRBJ2-7; D gene uncertain. V was cut by 3 bases and J by 2 bases, with 20 bases left in between. Germline V gene data show CDR1 as SGHTA and CDR2 as FQGNSA. There are 17 residues in the CDR3. CDR3 sequence (DNA): TGTGCCAGCAGCTTCCGGACCTTAACTTACCCTACCTACGAGCAGTACGTC. This translates into CASSFRTLTYPTYEQYV.

In this sample, this clonotype turned up many times. The chain couples TRBV29-1 to TRBJ2-1; TRBD2 matches 12 bases. This CDR3 region has 14 residues. CDR1 and CDR2 from the germline V gene are SQVTM and ANQGSEA. J gave up 8 bases and V 7 bases, and 9 bases lay outside the gene matches. DNA for the CDR3: TGCAGCGAACGACTAGCGGGAGTAAGGGATGAGCAGTTCTTC. Its protein is CSERLAGVRDEQFF.

The chain combines TRBV9 with TRBJ1-3; the D is unclear. CDR3 length: 13 residues. V lost 4 bases, J lost 0 bases, and 5 bases lay in between. Germline assignment: CDR1 SGDLS and CDR2 YYNGEE. The CDR3 sequence is CASSQSSGNTIYF. CDR3 DNA sequence: TGTGCCAGCAGCCAAAGCTCTGGAAACACCATATATTTT.

V gene TRBV5-1 combines with J gene TRBJ2-2; D not certain. The V and J ends lost 0 bases and 0 bases respectively, with 6 bases between them. CDR1 and CDR2 (germline): SGHRS, YFSETQ. This CDR3 region has 15 residues. The CDR3 region is CASSLDFANTGELFF. As DNA, the CDR3 is TGCGCCAGCAGCTTGGACTTCGCGAACACCGGGGAGCTGTTTTTT.

This clonotype was observed many times. The rearrangement uses TRBV4-3 and TRBJ2-3, with D hard to call. The CDR3 length is 14 residues. The germline V and J ends were trimmed by 4 bases and 2 bases, with 10 bases remaining between them. The germline V gene has CDR1 LGHNA and CDR2 YSLEER. The CDR3 DNA reads TGCGCCAGCAGCCCTCGAATTGACACAGATACGCAGTATTTT. Amino acids: CASSPRIDTDTQYF.

This clonotype was counted only a few times. V usage is TRBV28 and J usage is TRBJ2-1; D possibly matches TRBD1 or TRBD2 (5 bases each). Germline CDR1 reads MDHEN; CDR2 reads SYDVKM. V shed 6 bases and J shed 6 bases, with 18 bases lying between them. The CDR3 has 15 amino acids. The DNA of the CDR3 is TGTGCCAGCAGCTCCACAGGCAAAGGACTCAATGAGCAGTTCTTC. As protein: CASSSTGKGLNEQFF.

The sample holds a few counts of this clonotype. The chain joins TRBV7-2 to TRBJ2-7, with TRBD1 as a possible D gene (5 bases). The germline V gene encodes CDR1 SGHTA and CDR2 FQGNSA. The V gene lost 6 bases and the J gene lost 4 bases, with 13 bases spanning the gap. The CDR3 consists of 13 residues. The DNA for the CDR3 is TGTGCCAGCAGTTCCTCAGGGTTTTACGAGCAGTACGTC. It codes for CASSSSGFYEQYV.

This clonotype was recorded at least ten times. This chain connects TRBV6-8 to TRBJ1-1; D not resolved. Germline V gene lookup returns CDR1 MNHGY and CDR2 SAAAGT. This CDR3 region has 13 residues. Between the trimmed V and J ends, which lost 2 bases and 3 bases, there was a span of 7 bases. The CDR3 DNA reads as TGTGCCAGCAGTTACCCTCAGTACACTGAAGCTTTCTTT. Translation gives CASSYPQYTEAFF.

The rearrangement links TRBV4-3 to TRBJ2-1; D is undetermined. The CDR3 covers 15 residues. CDR1 is LGHNA, CDR2 YSLEER, per germline. V lost 0 bases and J lost 5, with 11 bases in between. CDR3 protein: CASSQDFIRDNEQFF. The CDR3 bases are TGCGCCAGCAGCCAAGATTTTATACGGGACAATGAGCAGTTCTTC.

This clonotype has ten or more counts. This chain uses TRBV7-2 with TRBJ2-7; D unresolved. The CDR3 runs 13 residues. Germline V gives CDR1 SGHTA, CDR2 FQGNSA. The germline V and J ends were trimmed by 1 base and 6 bases, with 10 bases remaining between them. The CDR3 loop reads CASSLGPKREQYF. The CDR3, as DNA: TGTGCCAGCAGCTTAGGGCCGAAGCGCGAGCAGTACTTC.

The rearrangement joins TRBV10-1 to TRBJ2-7; 8 bases are a match to TRBD1. There are 15 residues in the CDR3. Looked up from germline, CDR1 is WNHNN and CDR2 is SYGVQD (reference sequence). J gave up 1 base and V 2 bases, and 4 bases lay outside the gene matches. The CDR3 DNA is TGCGCCAGCAGTGAGCGGGACAGGCTGTCCTACGAGCAGTACGTC. This sequence encodes CASSERDRLSYEQYV.

The chain joins TRBV20-1 to TRBJ2-3, with 7 bases aligning to TRBD2. Germline trimming cut 5 bases from V and 6 bases from J; bases unmatched to any gene: 14. The CDR3 spans 15 residues. CDR1 and CDR2 (germline): DFQATT, SNEGSKA (reference sequence). CDR3 protein: CSAWSPPAGPDTQYF. CDR3 DNA: TGCAGTGCTTGGAGTCCCCCAGCGGGACCTGATACGCAGTATTTT.